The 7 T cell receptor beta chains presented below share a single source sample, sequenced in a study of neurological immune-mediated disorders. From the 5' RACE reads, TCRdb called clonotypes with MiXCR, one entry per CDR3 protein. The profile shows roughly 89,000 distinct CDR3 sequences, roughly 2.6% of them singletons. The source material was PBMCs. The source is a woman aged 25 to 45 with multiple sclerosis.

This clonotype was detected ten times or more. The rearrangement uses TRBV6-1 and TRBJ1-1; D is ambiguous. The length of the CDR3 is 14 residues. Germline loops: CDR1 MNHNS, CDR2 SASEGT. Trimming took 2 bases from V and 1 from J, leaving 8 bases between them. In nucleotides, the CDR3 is TGTGCCAGCAGTGAATCTTGGGCGAACACTGAAGCTTTCTTT. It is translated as CASSESWANTEAFF.

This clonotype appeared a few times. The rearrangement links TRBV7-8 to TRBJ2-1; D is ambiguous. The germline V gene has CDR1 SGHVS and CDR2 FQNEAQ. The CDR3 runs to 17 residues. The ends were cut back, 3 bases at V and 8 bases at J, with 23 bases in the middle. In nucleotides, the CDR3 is TGTGCCAGCAGCTTTAAGGGCCCAGGTGCTGAGGACCATGAGCAGTTCTTC. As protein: CASSFKGPGAEDHEQFF.

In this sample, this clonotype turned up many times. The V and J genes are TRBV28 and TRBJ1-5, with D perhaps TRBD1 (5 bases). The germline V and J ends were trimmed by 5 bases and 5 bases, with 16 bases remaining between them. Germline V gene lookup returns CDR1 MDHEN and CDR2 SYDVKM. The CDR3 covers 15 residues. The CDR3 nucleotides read TGTGCCAGCAGTGCGCCGTTGGGACCCTATCAGCCCCAGCATTTT. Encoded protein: CASSAPLGPYQPQHF.

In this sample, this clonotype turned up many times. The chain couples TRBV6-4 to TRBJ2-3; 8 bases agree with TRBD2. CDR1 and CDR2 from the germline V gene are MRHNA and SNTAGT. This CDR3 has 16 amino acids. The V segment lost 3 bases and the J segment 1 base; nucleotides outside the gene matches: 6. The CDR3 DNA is TGTGCCAGCAGTGAGGAAGGGACTAGTGGCACAGATACGCAGTATTTT. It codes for CASSEEGTSGTDTQYF.

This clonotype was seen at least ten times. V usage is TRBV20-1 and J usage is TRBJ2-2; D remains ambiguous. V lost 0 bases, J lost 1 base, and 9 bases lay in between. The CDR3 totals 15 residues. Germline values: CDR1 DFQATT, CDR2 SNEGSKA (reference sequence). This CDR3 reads CSARDWSRNTGELFF. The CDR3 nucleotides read TGCAGTGCTAGAGATTGGTCCCGGAACACCGGGGAGCTGTTTTTT.

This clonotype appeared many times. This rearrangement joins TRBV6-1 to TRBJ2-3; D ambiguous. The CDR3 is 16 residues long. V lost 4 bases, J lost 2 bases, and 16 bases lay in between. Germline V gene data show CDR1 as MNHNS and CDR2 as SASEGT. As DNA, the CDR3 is TGTGCCAGCAGTGGGACGGACCGACGCGCCACAGATACGCAGTATTTT. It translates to CASSGTDRRATDTQYF.

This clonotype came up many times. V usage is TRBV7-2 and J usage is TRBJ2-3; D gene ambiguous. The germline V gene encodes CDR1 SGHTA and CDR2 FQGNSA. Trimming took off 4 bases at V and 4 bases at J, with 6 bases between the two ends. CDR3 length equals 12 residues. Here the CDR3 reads CASSSFADTQYF. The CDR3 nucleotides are TGTGCCAGCAGCTCATTTGCAGATACGCAGTATTTT. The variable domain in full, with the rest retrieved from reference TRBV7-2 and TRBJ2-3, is GAGVSQSPSNKVTEKGKDVELRCDPISGHTALYWYRQSLGQGLEFLIYFQGNSAPDKSGLPSDRFSAERTGGSVSTLTIQRTQQEDSAVYLCASSSFADTQYFGPGTRLTVL.